The 10 T cell receptor beta chains below come from one sample, sequenced in a study of early T cells in non-severe SARS-CoV-2 infection. TCRdb used MiXCR to reprocess the 5' RACE reads, holding one entry per CDR3 protein. The sample lists about 90,000 distinct CDR3 sequences; more than 10% were seen once. Sample: whole blood, taken at baseline. The receptors were gathered from an adult who was a healthcare worker with PCR-confirmed SARS-CoV-2 infection or an uninfected control (not recorded which).

The chain joins TRBV2 to TRBJ2-5; D uncertain. The CDR3 sequence is 11 residues long. The germline V gene encodes CDR1 SNHLY and CDR2 FYNNEI. V was trimmed by 8 bases and J by 0 bases, leaving 4 bases between them. CDR3 DNA: TGTGCCAGCGGGTACCAAGAGACCCAGTACTTC. Amino acids: CASGYQETQYF. The whole variable domain, remainder taken from reference TRBV2 and TRBJ2-5, is EPEVTQTPSHQVTQMGQEVILRCVPISNHLYFYWYRQILGQKVEFLVSFYNNEISEKSEIFDDQFSVERPDGSNFTLKIRSTKLEDSAMYFCASGYQETQYFGPGTRLLVL.

This clonotype was seen a handful of times. This chain connects TRBV5-1 to TRBJ1-4; 12 nucleotides line up with TRBD1. This CDR3 has 18 amino acids. The V segment lost 4 bases and the J segment 7 bases; nucleotides outside the gene matches: 14. Germline CDR1 SGHRS, CDR2 YFSETQ. CDR3 sequence: CASSARGQGAAGVEKLFF. CDR3 DNA sequence: TGCGCCAGCAGCGCCCGGGGACAGGGGGCCGCAGGAGTTGAAAAACTGTTTTTT.

The CDR3 is CASSLPGGEQYF. The CDR3, as DNA: TGTGCCAGCAGCCTCCCGGGAGGGGAGCAGTACTTC. The rearrangement links TRBV7-9 to TRBJ2-7; 8 bases match TRBD2. Germline V gene lookup returns CDR1 SEHNR and CDR2 FQNEAQ (reference sequence). The J segment lost 7 bases and the V segment lost 5 bases, leaving 4 bases of the junction unmatched. The CDR3 contains 12 residues.

The sample holds many counts of this clonotype. V gene TRBV7-9 combines with J gene TRBJ1-4; D gene unclear. Germline V gene data show CDR1 as SEHNR and CDR2 as FQNEAQ (reference sequence). The CDR3 consists of 15 residues. V lost 2 bases and J lost 8, with 15 bases in between. CDR3 in amino acids: CASSLSLTRGEKLFF. In DNA, the CDR3 is TGTGCCAGCAGCTTAAGTCTGACCCGCGGCGAAAAACTGTTTTTT.

This clonotype was observed a handful of times. The chain links TRBV7-6 to TRBJ2-3; no definite D call. CDR1 is SGHVS, CDR2 FNYEAQ, per germline. The CDR3 is 13 residues long. Between the trimmed V and J ends, which lost 1 base and 5 bases, there was a span of 7 bases. CDR3 amino acids: CASSLVRKDTQYF. CDR3 in DNA: TGTGCCAGCAGCTTAGTTCGGAAAGATACGCAGTATTTT.

The V gene is TRBV12-3 or TRBV12-4, the J gene TRBJ1-2; D unresolved. The CDR3 is 13 residues long. V was clipped by 6 bases and J by 3 bases, with 11 bases between them. The CDR3 bases are TGTGCCAGCAGCCGTAGTAGGGACTATGGCTACACCTTC. Its protein product is CASSRSRDYGYTF.

J is TRBJ2-3 and V is TRBV5-5; D is unresolved. Germline V gene data show CDR1 as SGHKS and CDR2 as YYEKEE (reference sequence). This CDR3 has 13 residues. V was pared by 4 bases and J by 6 bases, with 12 bases between. The CDR3 bases are TGTGCCAGCAGCCCCCGCTCGCCGGATACGCAGTATTTT. This gives the protein CASSPRSPDTQYF.

On this clonotype: The germline gene is not matched at one end of the junction; a read error may be the cause. V is TRBV10-3 and J is TRBJ1-4, with D possibly being TRBD1 (5 bases). CDR1 is ENHRY and CDR2 is SYGVKD in the germline V gene. The CDR3 totals 13 residues. The CDR3 region is CAIRRDGSKNMWF. The CDR3 region has the DNA TGTGCCATCAGGAGGGACGGATCGAAAAATATGTGGTTT.

The chain carries TRBV7-2 and TRBJ1-4, with D possibly being TRBD1 (5 bases). V gave up 3 bases and J gave up 5 bases, with 13 bases separating them. The CDR3 has 15 amino acids. CDR1 and CDR2 from the germline V gene are SGHTA and FQGNSA. This chain's CDR3 is CASSFDSGLNEKLFF. The CDR3 nucleotides are TGTGCCAGCAGCTTCGACAGTGGACTAAATGAAAAACTGTTTTTT.

A few counts support this clonotype. V usage is TRBV7-9 and J usage is TRBJ1-2; D is unresolved. CDR3 length: 12 residues. The germline gives CDR1 SEHNR, CDR2 FQNEAQ (reference sequence). Trimming stripped 5 bases from V and 8 bases from J, with 12 bases between. CDR3 bases: TGTGCCAGCAGCCTGACTGGTGGAGGCTACACCTTC. This gives the protein CASSLTGGGYTF.